This T cell receptor (beta chain) was obtained from a study of radiotherapy plus CTLA-4 blockade in lung cancer. This CDR3 spans 19 amino acids. Study-wide points: Reported findings show early blood T cell clone dynamics, with interferon-beta, best predicted response. Radiotherapy with ipilimumab was followed by blood expansion of tumor-derived clones.

TCRdb keeps only in-frame clones here, not all; method: immunoSEQ multiplex PCR. In the table there are over 85,000 clones, about 90% of which are singletons. As concerns this clone: Its target is unknown.

This chain uses TRBV1 with TRBJ2-5; the D call TRBD2 from the table was never checked on the DNA. TRBV1 is shown as a pseudogene. The sequence was obtained from a human donor with non-small cell lung cancer that progressed on radiotherapy plus ipilimumab. The source was peripheral blood, collected from a patient treated with radiotherapy plus ipilimumab. CDR3 in amino acids: CTSSQETPLPLAGPETQYF. The CDR3 DNA is TGCACCAGCAGCCAAGAGACTCCCCTCCCACTAGCGGGACCGGAGACCCAGTACTTC.